The source of this T cell receptor beta chain is a study of patients and donors after allogeneic stem cell transplantation (TCRdb year 2020). CDR1 and CDR2, looked up from the germline V gene, are MNHEY and SVGAGI. V is pared back by 3 bases and J by 5 bases, with 8 bases lying between the germline termini. The CDR3 measures 13 amino acids from cysteine to phenylalanine. Left in the record is the CDR3 DNA by itself, 39 bases read in frame from the first base. The receptor library was made with RT-PCR. Reads for this sample came from a NextSeq 550. TCRdb took the public reads, trimmed them with fastp at Q25, ran MiXCR for clone calling and kept in-frame beta chains. All rows with the same CDR3 protein become a single entry with the most common DNA and genes. In this sample the table shows approximately 140,000 distinct CDR3 sequences, about 40% of which occur a single time. The top ten clonotypes cover roughly 52% of the sample.

This clonotype was counted only a few times. Its specific antigen is unknown. Base qualities are not recorded, but no much larger clone differs from it by a single base. The specimen sequenced was blood, either unsorted or a sorted T cell fraction (not recorded which). The chain uses TRBV6-5 and TRBJ1-5; the D segment could be TRBD1, given 5 matching bases. This clonotype originated in a human donor who was either an allogeneic HSCT recipient or a stem cell or donor lymphocyte infusion donor (not recorded which). It is not recorded whose cells these are; they may come from a transplant donor. The sequence in DNA is TGTGCCAGCAGTTATTCAGGGTATCAGCCCCAGCATTTT. Protein translation: CASSYSGYQPQHF.